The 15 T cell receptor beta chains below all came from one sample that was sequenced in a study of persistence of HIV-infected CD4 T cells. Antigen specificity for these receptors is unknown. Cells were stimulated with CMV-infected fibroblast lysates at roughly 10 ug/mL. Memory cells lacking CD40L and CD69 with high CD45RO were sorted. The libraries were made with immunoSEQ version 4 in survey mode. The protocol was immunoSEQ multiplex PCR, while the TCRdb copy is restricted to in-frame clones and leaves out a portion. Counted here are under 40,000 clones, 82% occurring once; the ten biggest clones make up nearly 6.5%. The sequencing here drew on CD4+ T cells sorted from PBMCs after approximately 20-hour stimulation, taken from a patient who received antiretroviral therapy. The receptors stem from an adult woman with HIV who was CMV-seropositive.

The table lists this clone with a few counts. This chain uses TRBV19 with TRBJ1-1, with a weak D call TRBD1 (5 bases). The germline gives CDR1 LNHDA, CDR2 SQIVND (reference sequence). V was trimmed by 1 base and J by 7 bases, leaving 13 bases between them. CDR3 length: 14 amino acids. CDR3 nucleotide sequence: TGTGCCAGTAGTATAGCTGAGGGGATGGGTGAAGCTTTCTTT. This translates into CASSIAEGMGEAFF. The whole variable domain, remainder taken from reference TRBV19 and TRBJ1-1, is DGGITQSPKYLFRKEGQNVTLSCEQNLNHDAMYWYRQDPGQGLRLIYYSQIVNDFQKGDIAEGYSVSREKKESFPLTVTSAQKNPTAFYLCASSIAEGMGEAFFGQGTRLTVV.

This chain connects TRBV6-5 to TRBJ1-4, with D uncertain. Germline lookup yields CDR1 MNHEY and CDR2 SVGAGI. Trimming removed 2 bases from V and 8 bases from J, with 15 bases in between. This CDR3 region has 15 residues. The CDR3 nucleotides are TGTGCCAGCAGTTACGCTGGCAGGCAGGAGGAAAAACTGTTTTTT. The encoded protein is CASSYAGRQEEKLFF.

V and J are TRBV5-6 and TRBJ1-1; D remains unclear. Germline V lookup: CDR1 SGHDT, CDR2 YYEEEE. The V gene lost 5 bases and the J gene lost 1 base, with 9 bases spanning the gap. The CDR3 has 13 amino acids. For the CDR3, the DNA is TGTGCCAGCAGGGGAGGAAGGAACACTGAAGCTTTCTTT. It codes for CASRGGRNTEAFF.

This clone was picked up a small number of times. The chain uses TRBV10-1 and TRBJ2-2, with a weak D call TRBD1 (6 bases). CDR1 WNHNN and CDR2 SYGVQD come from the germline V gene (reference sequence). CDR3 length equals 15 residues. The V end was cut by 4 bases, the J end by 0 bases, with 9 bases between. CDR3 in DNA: TGCGCCAGCAGTGCGTGGACAGCGAACACCGGGGAGCTGTTTTTT. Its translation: CASSAWTANTGELFF.

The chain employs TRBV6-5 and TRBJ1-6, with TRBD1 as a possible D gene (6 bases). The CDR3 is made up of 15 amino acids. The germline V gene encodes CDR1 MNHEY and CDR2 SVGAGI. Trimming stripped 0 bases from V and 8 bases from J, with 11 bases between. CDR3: CASSYSKRGDSPLHF. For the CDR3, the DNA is TGTGCCAGCAGTTACTCGAAAAGGGGGGATTCACCCCTCCACTTT.

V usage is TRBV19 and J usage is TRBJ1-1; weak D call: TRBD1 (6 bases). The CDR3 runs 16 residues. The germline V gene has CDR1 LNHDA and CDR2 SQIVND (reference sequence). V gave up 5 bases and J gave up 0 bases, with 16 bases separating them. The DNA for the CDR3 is TGTGCCAGTAGTTCTGGACAGTCCAGAATGAACACTGAAGCTTTCTTT. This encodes CASSSGQSRMNTEAFF.

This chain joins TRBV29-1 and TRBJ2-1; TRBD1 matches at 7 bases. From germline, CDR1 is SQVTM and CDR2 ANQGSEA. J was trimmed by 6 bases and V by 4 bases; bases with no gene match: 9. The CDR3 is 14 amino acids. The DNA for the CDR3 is TGCAGCGTTGTCAAGGGGGCCTTCGCCAATGAGCAGTTCTTC. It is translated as CSVVKGAFANEQFF.

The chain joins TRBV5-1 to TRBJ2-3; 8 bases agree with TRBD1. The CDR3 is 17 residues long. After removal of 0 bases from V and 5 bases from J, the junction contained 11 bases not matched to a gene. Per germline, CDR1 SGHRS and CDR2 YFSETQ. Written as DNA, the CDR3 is TGCGCCAGCAGCTTGGCTGGGCAGGGGGCTCGAGTAGATACGCAGTATTTT. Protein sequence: CASSLAGQGARVDTQYF.

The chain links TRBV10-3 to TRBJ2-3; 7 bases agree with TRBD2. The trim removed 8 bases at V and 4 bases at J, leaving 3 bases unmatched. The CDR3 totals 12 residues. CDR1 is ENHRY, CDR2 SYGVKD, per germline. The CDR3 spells CAIAGDADTQYF. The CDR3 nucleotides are TGTGCCATCGCGGGGGACGCAGATACGCAGTATTTT.

CDR3 DNA sequence: TGTGCCAGCATGAGGCAACCGAACACTGAAGCTTTCTTT. The encoded protein is CASMRQPNTEAFF. This chain uses TRBV6-5 with TRBJ1-1, with D uncertain. CDR1 and CDR2 from the germline V gene are MNHEY and SVGAGI. V lost 7 bases and J 1 base, leaving 10 bases between the germline ends. The CDR3 extends over 13 amino acids.

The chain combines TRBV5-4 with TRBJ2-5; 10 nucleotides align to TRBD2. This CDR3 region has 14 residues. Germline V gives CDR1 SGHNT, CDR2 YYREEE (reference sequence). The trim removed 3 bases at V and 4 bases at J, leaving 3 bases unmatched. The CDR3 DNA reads TGTGCCAGCAGCTCTGGGACTAGCGTAGAGACCCAGTACTTC. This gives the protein CASSSGTSVETQYF.

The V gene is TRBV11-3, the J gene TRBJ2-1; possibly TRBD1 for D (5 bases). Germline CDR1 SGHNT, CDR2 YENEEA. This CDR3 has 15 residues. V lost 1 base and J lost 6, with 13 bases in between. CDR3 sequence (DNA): TGTGCCAGCAGCTTAGTATTTGGGGCCGGCAATGAGCAGTTCTTC. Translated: CASSLVFGAGNEQFF.

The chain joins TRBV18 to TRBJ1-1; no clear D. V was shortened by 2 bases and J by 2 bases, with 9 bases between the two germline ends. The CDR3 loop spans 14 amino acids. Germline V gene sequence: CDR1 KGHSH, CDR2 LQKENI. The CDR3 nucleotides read TGTGCCAGCTCACCATTTCAAGCTAACACTGAAGCTTTCTTT. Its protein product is CASSPFQANTEAFF. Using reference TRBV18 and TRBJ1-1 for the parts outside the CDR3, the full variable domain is NAGVMQNPRHLVRRRGQEARLRCSPMKGHSHVYWYRQLPEEGLKFMVYLQKENIIDESGMPKERFSAEFPKEGPSILRIQQVVRGDSAAYFCASSPFQANTEAFFGQGTRLTVV.

The CDR3: CASSLAPTSNYGYTF. CDR3 coding DNA: TGTGCCAGCAGCTTGGCCCCCACCTCGAACTATGGCTACACCTTC. The chain links TRBV5-6 to TRBJ1-2, with no clear D. The V end was cut by 0 bases, the J end by 2 bases, with 11 bases between. CDR1 is SGHDT, CDR2 YYEEEE, per germline. The CDR3 has 15 amino acids.

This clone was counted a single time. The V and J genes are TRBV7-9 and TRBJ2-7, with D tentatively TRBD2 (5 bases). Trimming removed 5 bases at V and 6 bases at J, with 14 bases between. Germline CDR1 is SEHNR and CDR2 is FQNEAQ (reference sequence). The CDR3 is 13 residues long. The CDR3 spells CASSPSGNVEQYF. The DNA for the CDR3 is TGTGCCAGCAGCCCATCGGGGAATGTCGAGCAGTACTTC.